This T cell receptor beta chain stems from a study of early T cells in non-severe SARS-CoV-2 infection. In the study overall: Investigators sequenced bulk RNA drawn from unsorted whole blood, and chains remained unpaired.

TCRdb re-called the 5' RACE reads with MiXCR, one entry per CDR3 protein. The data show almost 30,000 distinct CDR3 sequences, with roughly 5% seen just once and 11% held by the top ten. This receptor was taken from an adult who was a healthcare worker with PCR-confirmed SARS-CoV-2 infection or an uninfected control (not recorded which). Source material: whole blood.

CDR3 coding DNA: TGTGCCAGCAGCCTACGACAGGCCGGATCGAAAGGCTACACCTTC. Translation: CASSLRQAGSKGYTF. The chain has TRBV3-1 and TRBJ1-2; TRBD1 is a possible D gene (6 bases). Germline CDR1 and CDR2: LGHDT and YNNKEL (reference sequence). The CDR3 has 15 amino acids. V was clipped by 4 bases and J by 8 bases, with 20 bases between them.